Detailed here is one TCR beta chain. Per germline, CDR1 SEHNR and CDR2 FQNEAQ (reference sequence). This CDR3 spans 15 amino acids. This sample is part of a study of T cells expressing NK-cell markers. TCRdb reprocessed the 5' RACE reads, keeping one entry per CDR3 protein, no DNA. The repertoire table contains 450,000 to 600,000 distinct CDR3 sequences. The sample taken for sequencing was blood T cells: a sorted CD56 or NKG2C T cell subset, CD4+ or CD8+ T cells, or bulk PBMC T cells (not recorded which). This rearrangement joins TRBV7-9 to TRBJ1-3. The clonotype comes from a young man in good health. CDR3 residues: CASAVLAHSGNTIYF.